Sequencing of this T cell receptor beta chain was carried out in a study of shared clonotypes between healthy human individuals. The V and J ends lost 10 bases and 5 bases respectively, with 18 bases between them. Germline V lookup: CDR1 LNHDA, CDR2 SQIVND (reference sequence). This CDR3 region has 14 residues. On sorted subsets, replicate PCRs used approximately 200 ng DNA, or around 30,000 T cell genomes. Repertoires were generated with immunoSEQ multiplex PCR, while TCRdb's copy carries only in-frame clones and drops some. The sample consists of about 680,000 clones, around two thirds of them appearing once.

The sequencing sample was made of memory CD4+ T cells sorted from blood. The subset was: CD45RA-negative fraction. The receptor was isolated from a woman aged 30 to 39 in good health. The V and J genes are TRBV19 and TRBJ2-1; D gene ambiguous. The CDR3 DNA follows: TGTGCCACTAATACAGCGACTCTTAACAATGAGCAGTTCTTC. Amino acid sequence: CATNTATLNNEQFF.